The T cell receptor beta chain described here comes from a study of T-cell reconstitution after alpha-beta-depleted transplantation in children. The study's findings and limits: Most T-cell counts and diversity one year after the transplant came from T cells that were newly produced. Diversity of TCRbeta at day 60 was high in some patients, arising from surviving recipient T cells and thymic progenitors.

The V end lost 4 bases, the J end lost 7 bases, and 7 bases lay between the germline ends. The CDR3 has 11 amino acids. The V gene's germline CDR1 is SQVTM and CDR2 ANQGSEA. The TCRbeta library was prepared with unique molecular identifiers. TCRdb independently ran MiXCR on the PCR reads; one entry per CDR3 protein. The sample has hundreds of thousands of distinct CDR3 sequences, roughly 13% seen once. This clonotype was seen ten or more times. Its antigen is not identified. The sequence was obtained from a male patient aged 5 to 17 who had a stem cell transplant for acute myeloid leukemia, so the T cells may come from the graft donor. The chain combines TRBV29-1 with TRBJ2-2; D remains ambiguous. The sample in question was PBMCs, mostly from graft donor cells, obtained 360 days after TCRalphabeta/CD19-depleted stem cell transplant. The CDR3 reads CSVGRNGELFF. The CDR3 region has the DNA TGCAGCGTTGGACGGAACGGGGAGCTGTTTTTT.